These 27 T cell receptor beta chains came from one sample sequenced in a study of blood T cell repertoires in COVID-19. Clones were sequenced by immunoSEQ multiplex PCR, and TCRdb holds only the in-frame ones, with some missing. Among 99,000 or so clones listed, roughly 81% were seen once. Sequencing used peripheral blood. Receptors originate from a woman in her 70s with acute or convalescent COVID-19.

This chain connects TRBV24-1 to TRBJ1-1; no firm D call. The CDR3 totals 13 residues. Looked up from germline, CDR1 is KGHDR and CDR2 is SFDVKD. V lost 7 bases and J lost 4, with 12 bases in between. The CDR3 region is CATRGTRSTEAFF. The CDR3 bases are TGTGCCACCAGGGGAACTAGGAGCACTGAAGCTTTCTTT.

The V call is TRBV30, the J call TRBJ2-7, with 9 bases identical to TRBD1. This CDR3 comprises 16 residues. V lost 3 bases and J lost 4; bases outside the gene matches: 13. The germline V gene has CDR1 GTSNPN and CDR2 SVGIG (reference sequence). CDR3 in DNA: TGTGCCTGGAGAGCCTTACCGGGACAGGGAACGTACGAGCAGTACTTC. This translates into CAWRALPGQGTYEQYF.

This clone came up a few times. This chain connects TRBV7-9 to TRBJ1-4; D is uncertain. This CDR3 region has 15 residues. V was shortened by 7 bases and J by 4 bases, with 16 bases between the two germline ends. Germline loops: CDR1 SEHNR, CDR2 FQNEAQ (reference sequence). CDR3 nucleotide sequence: TGTGCCAGCACCCGCTTCGAGGGCCTTAATGAAAAACTGTTTTTT. Its translation: CASTRFEGLNEKLFF.

The V call is TRBV5-1, the J call TRBJ2-2; tentatively, D is TRBD1 (6 bases). The germline V gene encodes CDR1 SGHRS and CDR2 YFSETQ. V lost 4 bases, J lost 3 bases, and 10 bases lay in between. The CDR3 covers 14 residues. The CDR3 loop is CASSLRGDTGELFF. Written as DNA, the CDR3 is TGCGCCAGCAGCCTCAGGGGCGACACCGGGGAGCTGTTTTTT.

The V and J genes are TRBV14 and TRBJ1-3; D unresolved. In germline, CDR1 is SGHDN, CDR2 FVKESK. Trimming stripped 4 bases from V and 0 bases from J, with 7 bases between. CDR3 length: 14 residues. The CDR3 nucleotides read TGTGCCAGCAGCCGGAGGAGCTCTGGAAACACCATATATTTT. Its translation: CASSRRSSGNTIYF. Drawing the rest from reference TRBV14 and TRBJ1-3, the complete variable domain is EAGVTQFPSHSVIEKGQTVTLRCDPISGHDNLYWYRRVMGKEIKFLLHFVKESKQDESGMPNNRFLAERTGGTYSTLKVQPAELEDSGVYFCASSRRSSGNTIYFGEGSWLTVV.

The genes are TRBV6-5 and TRBJ1-1; possible D gene TRBD1, 6 bases. The V gene's germline CDR1 is MNHEY and CDR2 SVGAGI. CDR3 length: 11 residues. Trimming shortened V by 8 bases and J by 5 bases, and 9 bases separated the two germline ends. The CDR3 nucleotides read TGTGCCAGCCGCAGGGGAACTGAAGCTTTCTTT. Protein sequence: CASRRGTEAFF.

The genes are TRBV29-1 and TRBJ2-2; D might be TRBD2 (5 bases). CDR1 and CDR2 (germline): SQVTM, ANQGSEA. The CDR3 is 13 amino acids. Deletions cut 4 bases from V and 4 bases from J, with 10 bases between. CDR3: CSVVSVSTGELFF. CDR3 DNA sequence: TGCAGCGTTGTTAGCGTCTCCACCGGGGAGCTGTTTTTT.

This clone appeared once. The chain joins TRBV2 to TRBJ1-4, with 9 bases matching TRBD1. The CDR3 totals 16 residues. V shed 6 bases, J shed 5 bases, and the junction held 10 bases outside the gene matches. Germline CDR1 is SNHLY and CDR2 is FYNNEI. The CDR3 region is CASRDRGIQMNEKLFF. The CDR3 DNA follows: TGTGCCAGCAGAGACAGGGGGATCCAGATGAATGAAAAACTGTTTTTT.

This rearrangement joins TRBV29-1 to TRBJ1-2; D is unclear. Trimming removed 4 bases from V and 2 bases from J, with 11 bases in between. The germline CDR1 and CDR2 sequences are SQVTM and ANQGSEA. The CDR3 has 13 amino acids. The CDR3 sequence is CSVVGTTNYGYTF. As DNA, the CDR3 is TGCAGCGTTGTTGGAACTACGAACTATGGCTACACCTTC.

The chain has TRBV6-2 or TRBV6-3 and TRBJ2-2, with D perhaps matching TRBD2 (6 bases). Per the germline V gene, CDR1 is MNHEY and CDR2 is SVGEGT. The CDR3 consists of 14 residues. The V end lost 4 bases, the J end lost 4 bases, and 10 bases lay between the germline ends. The CDR3 sequence: CASSLTGGTGELFF. The CDR3 bases are TGTGCCAGCAGTTTGACCGGGGGCACCGGGGAGCTGTTTTTT.

The chain couples TRBV6-5 to TRBJ1-6; D perhaps matches TRBD1 (5 bases). Trimming cost V 0 bases and J 5 bases, with 8 bases left between them. The CDR3 has 15 residues. Germline CDR1 MNHEY, CDR2 SVGAGI. The CDR3 sequence is CASSYSGTHNSPLHF. Written as DNA, the CDR3 is TGTGCCAGCAGTTACTCCGGGACTCATAATTCACCCCTCCACTTT.

The genes are TRBV20-1 and TRBJ2-3; tentatively, D is TRBD1 (5 bases). The CDR3 extends over 11 amino acids. Trimming removed 5 bases from V and 4 bases from J, with 7 bases in between. Germline lookup yields CDR1 DFQATT and CDR2 SNEGSKA (reference sequence). Written as DNA, the CDR3 is TGCAGTGCTGAAGGGGCAGATACGCAGTATTTT. Translation gives CSAEGADTQYF.

The gene calls are TRBV28 and TRBJ1-2, with 7 bases fitting TRBD1. V lost 2 bases, J lost 5 bases, and 14 bases stayed unmatched. This CDR3 region has 17 residues. Germline CDR1 and CDR2: MDHEN and SYDVKM. For the CDR3, the DNA is TGTGCCAGCAGTTTAAATTCCGGGACAGCGGATTTTTATGGCTACACCTTC. Protein product: CASSLNSGTADFYGYTF.

This chain links TRBV7-8 with TRBJ2-4; TRBD2 matches 10 bases. The CDR3 contains 16 residues. V lost 1 base, J lost 5 bases, and 5 bases stayed unmatched. Germline assignment: CDR1 SGHVS and CDR2 FQNEAQ. For the CDR3, the DNA is TGTGCCAGCAGCTTAGTTCCCGGACTAGCGGAAAACATTCAGTACTTC. It translates to CASSLVPGLAENIQYF.

This clone was picked up a small number of times. The chain joins TRBV5-4 to TRBJ1-4; TRBD1 matches at 9 bases. Germline V gives CDR1 SGHNT, CDR2 YYREEE (reference sequence). The V gene end was trimmed by 4 bases and the J gene end by 4 bases; junction bases not matched to a gene: 5. The CDR3 totals 15 residues. CDR3 sequence: CASSLPGQGNEKLFF. CDR3 coding DNA: TGTGCCAGCAGCCTTCCGGGACAGGGTAATGAAAAACTGTTTTTT.

The CDR3 nucleotides read TGCAGCGGCCTCGGGAATGGCTACACCTTC. Amino acids: CSGLGNGYTF. This chain connects TRBV29-1 to TRBJ1-2; D gene unclear. Trimming took off 7 bases at V and 6 bases at J, with 9 bases between the two ends. This CDR3 spans 10 amino acids. Germline CDR1 SQVTM, CDR2 ANQGSEA.

V is TRBV16 and J is TRBJ1-6; D not resolved. Germline lookup yields CDR1 KGHSY and CDR2 FQNENV. Trimming took 7 bases from V and 5 from J, leaving 12 bases between them. The CDR3 extends over 14 amino acids. The DNA of the CDR3 is TGTGCCAGCAAGTCCCAGGTCCATAATTCACCCCTCCACTTT. It encodes CASKSQVHNSPLHF.

This CDR3 reads CASSFGTGGYEEQYF. The CDR3, as DNA: TGTGCCAGCAGCTTTGGGACAGGGGGCTACGAGGAGCAGTACTTC. The chain has TRBV7-2 and TRBJ2-7; 12 nucleotides align to TRBD1. Germline-derived CDR1 and CDR2 are SGHTA and FQGNSA. The CDR3 has 15 residues. Trimming cost V 3 bases and J 7 bases; bases outside gene matches: 7.

Of note for this clone: The CDR3 does not close with the conserved phenylalanine or tryptophan, likely indicating a read error. No DNA is shown, since the ends of the CDR3 on it are uncertain; the CDR3 is the one TCRdb lists. V usage is TRBV6-5 and J usage is TRBJ1-2; the table assigns TRBD1, which was not confirmed against the DNA. The CDR3 adds up to 12 amino acids, both ends counted. The V gene's germline CDR1 is MNHEY and CDR2 SVGAGI. The CDR3 loop reads CASSSPGQLTTH.

The CDR3 protein is CSVEGDTSSYNEQFF. CDR3 bases: TGCAGCGTTGAAGGAGACACTAGCAGTTACAATGAGCAGTTCTTC. V and J are TRBV29-1 and TRBJ2-1, with a weak D call TRBD2 (6 bases). Trimming pared 1 base from V and 4 bases from J, leaving 14 bases between. This CDR3 contains 15 residues. Germline assignment: CDR1 SQVTM and CDR2 ANQGSEA.

The gene calls are TRBV6-2 or TRBV6-3 and TRBJ2-5, with TRBD2 matching 14 bases. This CDR3 has 16 residues. Looked up from germline, CDR1 is MNHEY and CDR2 is SVGEGT. Trimming removed 5 bases from V and 5 bases from J; junction bases left unmatched: 7. CDR3 region: CASSQTGLAGVETQYF. CDR3 bases: TGTGCCAGCAGTCAAACGGGACTAGCGGGAGTTGAGACCCAGTACTTC.

The chain recombines TRBV5-1 with TRBJ2-2; 8 bases map to TRBD2. This CDR3 comprises 15 residues. Looked up from germline, CDR1 is SGHRS and CDR2 is YFSETQ. V lost 4 bases and J lost 6; bases outside the gene matches: 8. CDR3 DNA: TGCGCCAGCAGCCCAGGACTAGCTAGACCCGGGGAGCTGTTTTTT. Its translation: CASSPGLARPGELFF.

The chain carries TRBV30 and TRBJ2-2; D call uncertain. Trimming pared 2 bases from V and 1 base from J, leaving 5 bases between. Germline V gene sequence: CDR1 GTSNPN, CDR2 SVGIG (reference sequence). The CDR3 sequence is 13 residues long. The CDR3 region is CAWSSGNTGELFF. Written as DNA, the CDR3 is TGTGCCTGGAGTTCAGGGAACACCGGGGAGCTGTTTTTT.

This clone was picked up a small number of times. The rearrangement joins TRBV10-2 to TRBJ1-2; D gene uncertain. Germline V CDR1 and CDR2: WSHSY, SAAADI. V was pared by 3 bases and J by 4 bases, with 18 bases between. The CDR3 is 16 residues long. CDR3 amino acids: CASSDPSDVDSYGYTF. Here the CDR3 DNA reads TGCGCCAGCAGTGATCCCTCTGACGTAGACTCCTATGGCTACACCTTC.

V gene TRBV9 combines with J gene TRBJ1-2, with D unclear. Germline CDR1 and CDR2: SGDLS and YYNGEE. The V and J ends lost 0 bases and 3 bases respectively, with 9 bases between them. The CDR3 contains 14 residues. The CDR3 region is CASSVVPGDYGYTF. The DNA for the CDR3 is TGTGCCAGCAGCGTAGTGCCGGGAGACTATGGCTACACCTTC.

The chain couples TRBV19 to TRBJ2-1; 9 bases map to TRBD2. CDR1 is LNHDA and CDR2 is SQIVND in the germline V gene (reference sequence). The ends lost 4 bases at V and 6 bases at J; junction bases unmatched: 7. There are 15 residues in the CDR3. CDR3 sequence reads: CASSSGGASINEQFF. The CDR3 DNA sequence: TGTGCCAGTAGTAGCGGGGGGGCCTCTATCAATGAGCAGTTCTTC.

The rearrangement uses TRBV18 and TRBJ2-1; possible D gene TRBD1, 5 bases. There are 15 residues in the CDR3. CDR1 KGHSH and CDR2 LQKENI come from the germline V gene. V gave up 3 bases and J gave up 9 bases, with 18 bases separating them. CDR3 loop: CASSPVAGQMGEQFF. The CDR3 bases are TGTGCCAGCTCACCGGTCGCAGGGCAAATGGGTGAGCAGTTCTTC.